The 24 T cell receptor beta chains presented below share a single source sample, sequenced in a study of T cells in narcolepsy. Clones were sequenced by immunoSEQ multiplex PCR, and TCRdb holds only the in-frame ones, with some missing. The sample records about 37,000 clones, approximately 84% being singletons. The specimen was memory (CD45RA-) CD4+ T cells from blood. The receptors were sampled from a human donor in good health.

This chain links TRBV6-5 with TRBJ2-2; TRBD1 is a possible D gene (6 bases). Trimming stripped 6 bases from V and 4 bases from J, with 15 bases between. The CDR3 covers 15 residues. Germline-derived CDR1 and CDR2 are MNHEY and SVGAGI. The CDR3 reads CASSPWGRGTGELFF. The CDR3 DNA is TGTGCCAGCAGCCCCTGGGGGCGCGGCACCGGGGAGCTGTTTTTT.

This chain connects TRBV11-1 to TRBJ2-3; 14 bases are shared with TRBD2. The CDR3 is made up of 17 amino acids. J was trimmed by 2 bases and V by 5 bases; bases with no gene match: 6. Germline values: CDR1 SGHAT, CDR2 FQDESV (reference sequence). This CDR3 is CASSPMTSGGATDTQYF. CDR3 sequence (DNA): TGTGCCAGCAGCCCAATGACTAGCGGGGGGGCCACAGATACGCAGTATTTT.

The CDR3 loop is CASSLHQGVDSNQPQHF. The CDR3 DNA follows: TGTGCCAGCAGCCTCCACCAGGGGGTGGATAGCAATCAGCCCCAGCATTTT. The chain links TRBV7-9 to TRBJ1-5; 7 bases match TRBD1. V was pared by 5 bases and J by 0 bases, with 10 bases of the junction left unmatched. Germline lookup yields CDR1 SEHNR and CDR2 FQNEAQ (reference sequence). The CDR3 is made up of 17 amino acids. The variable domain in full, with the rest retrieved from reference TRBV7-9 and TRBJ1-5, is DTGVSQNPRHKITKRGQNVTFRCDPISEHNRLYWYRQTLGQGPEFLTYFQNEAQLEKSRLLSDRFSAERPKGSFSTLEIQRTEQGDSAMYLCASSLHQGVDSNQPQHFGDGTRLSIL.

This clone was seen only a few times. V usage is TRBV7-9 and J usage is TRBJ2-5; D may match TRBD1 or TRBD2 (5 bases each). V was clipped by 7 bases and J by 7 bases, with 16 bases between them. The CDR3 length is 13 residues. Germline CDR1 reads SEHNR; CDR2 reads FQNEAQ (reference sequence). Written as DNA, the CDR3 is TGTGCCAGCACCACATCCTTGAGGGGGACCCAGTACTTC. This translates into CASTTSLRGTQYF.

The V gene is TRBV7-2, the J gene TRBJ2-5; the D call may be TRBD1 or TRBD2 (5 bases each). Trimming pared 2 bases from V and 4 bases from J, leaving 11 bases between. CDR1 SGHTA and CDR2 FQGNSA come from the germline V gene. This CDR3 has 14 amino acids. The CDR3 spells CASSLRRGPETQYF. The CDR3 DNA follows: TGTGCCAGCAGCTTAAGACGGGGCCCAGAGACCCAGTACTTC.

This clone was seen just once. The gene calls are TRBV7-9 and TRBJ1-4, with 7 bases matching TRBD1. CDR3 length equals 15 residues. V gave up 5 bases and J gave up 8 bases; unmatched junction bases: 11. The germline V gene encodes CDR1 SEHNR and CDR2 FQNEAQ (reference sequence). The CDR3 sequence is CASSPRDSPREKLFF. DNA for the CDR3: TGTGCCAGCAGCCCCCGGGACAGCCCTAGGGAAAAACTGTTTTTT.

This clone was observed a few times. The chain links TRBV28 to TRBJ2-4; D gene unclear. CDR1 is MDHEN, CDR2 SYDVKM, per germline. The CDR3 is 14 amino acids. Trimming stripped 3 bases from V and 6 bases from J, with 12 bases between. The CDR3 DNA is TGTGCCAGCAGTTTTGGGCCAGTTGGAAACATTCAGTACTTC. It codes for CASSFGPVGNIQYF.

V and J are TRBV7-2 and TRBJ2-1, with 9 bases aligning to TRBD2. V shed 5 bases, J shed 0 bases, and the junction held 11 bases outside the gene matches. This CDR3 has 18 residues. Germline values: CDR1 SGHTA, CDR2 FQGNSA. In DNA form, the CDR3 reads TGTGCCAGCAGCCAAAGGTCTAGCGGGGCGAGCTCCTACAATGAGCAGTTCTTC. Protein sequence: CASSQRSSGASSYNEQFF.

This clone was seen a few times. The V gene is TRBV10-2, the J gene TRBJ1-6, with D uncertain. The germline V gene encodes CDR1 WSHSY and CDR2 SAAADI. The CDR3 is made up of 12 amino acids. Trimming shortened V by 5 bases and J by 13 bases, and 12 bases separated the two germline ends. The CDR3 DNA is TGCGCCAGCAGTACCCTTGTGGGGCCCCTCCACTTT. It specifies CASSTLVGPLHF.

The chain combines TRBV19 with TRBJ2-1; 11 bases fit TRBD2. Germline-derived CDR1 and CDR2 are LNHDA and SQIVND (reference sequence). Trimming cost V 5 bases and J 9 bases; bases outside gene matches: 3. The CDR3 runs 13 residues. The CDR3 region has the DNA TGTGCCAGTAGTGTTCTAGCGGGAGGTGAGCAGTTCTTC. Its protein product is CASSVLAGGEQFF.

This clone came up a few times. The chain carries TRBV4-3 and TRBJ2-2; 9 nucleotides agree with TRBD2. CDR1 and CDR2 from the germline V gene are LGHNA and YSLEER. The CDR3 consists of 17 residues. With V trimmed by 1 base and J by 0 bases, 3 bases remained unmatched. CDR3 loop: CASSQGGLASNTGELFF. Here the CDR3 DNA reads TGCGCCAGCAGCCAAGGGGGACTAGCCTCGAACACCGGGGAGCTGTTTTTT.

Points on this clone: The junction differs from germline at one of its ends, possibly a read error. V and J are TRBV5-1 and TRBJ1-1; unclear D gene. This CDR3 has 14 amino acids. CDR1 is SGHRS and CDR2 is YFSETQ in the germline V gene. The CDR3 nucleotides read TGCGCCAGCAGCTTGGGCGCAGAAAACACTGTAGCTTTCTTT. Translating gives CASSLGAENTVAFF.

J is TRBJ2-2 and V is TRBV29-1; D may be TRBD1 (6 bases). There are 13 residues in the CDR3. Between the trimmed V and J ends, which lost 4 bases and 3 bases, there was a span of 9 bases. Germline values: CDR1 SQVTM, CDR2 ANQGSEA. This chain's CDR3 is CSVGDRHTGELFF. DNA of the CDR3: TGCAGCGTTGGAGACAGGCACACCGGGGAGCTGTTTTTT.

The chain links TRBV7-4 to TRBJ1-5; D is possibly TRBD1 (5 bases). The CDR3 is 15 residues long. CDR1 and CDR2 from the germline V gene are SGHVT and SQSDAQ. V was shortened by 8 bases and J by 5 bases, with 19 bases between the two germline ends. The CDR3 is CASPGGEGSDQPQHF. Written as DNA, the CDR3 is TGTGCCAGCCCCGGGGGGGAGGGGTCGGATCAGCCCCAGCATTTT.

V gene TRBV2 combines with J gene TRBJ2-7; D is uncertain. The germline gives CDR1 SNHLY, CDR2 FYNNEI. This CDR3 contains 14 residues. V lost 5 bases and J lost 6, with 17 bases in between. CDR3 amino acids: CASSTPQLMGEQYF. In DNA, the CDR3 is TGTGCCAGCAGTACCCCCCAGCTTATGGGCGAGCAGTACTTC.

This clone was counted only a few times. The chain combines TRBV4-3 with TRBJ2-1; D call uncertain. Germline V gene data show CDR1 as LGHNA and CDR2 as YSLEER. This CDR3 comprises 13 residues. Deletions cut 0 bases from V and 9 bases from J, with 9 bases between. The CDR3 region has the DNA TGCGCCAGCAGCCAAGATGCCGGCAGTGAGCAGTTCTTC. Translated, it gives CASSQDAGSEQFF.

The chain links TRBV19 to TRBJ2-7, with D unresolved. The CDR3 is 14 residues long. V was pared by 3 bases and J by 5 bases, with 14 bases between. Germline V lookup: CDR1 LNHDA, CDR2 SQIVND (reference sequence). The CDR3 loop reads CASSISASANEQYF. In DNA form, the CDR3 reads TGTGCCAGTAGTATTTCGGCCTCGGCGAACGAGCAGTACTTC.

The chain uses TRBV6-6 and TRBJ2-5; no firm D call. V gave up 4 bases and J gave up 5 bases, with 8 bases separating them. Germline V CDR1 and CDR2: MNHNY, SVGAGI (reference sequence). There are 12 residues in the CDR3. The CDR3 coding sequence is TGTGCCAGCAGTTCCCAAGCTGAGACCCAGTACTTC. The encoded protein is CASSSQAETQYF.

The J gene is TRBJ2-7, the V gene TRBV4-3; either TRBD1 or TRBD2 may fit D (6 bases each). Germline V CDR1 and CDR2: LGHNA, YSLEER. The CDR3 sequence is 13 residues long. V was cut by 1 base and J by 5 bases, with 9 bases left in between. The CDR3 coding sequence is TGCGCCAGCAGCCAAGGCGGGACACACGAGCAGTACTTC. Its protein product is CASSQGGTHEQYF.

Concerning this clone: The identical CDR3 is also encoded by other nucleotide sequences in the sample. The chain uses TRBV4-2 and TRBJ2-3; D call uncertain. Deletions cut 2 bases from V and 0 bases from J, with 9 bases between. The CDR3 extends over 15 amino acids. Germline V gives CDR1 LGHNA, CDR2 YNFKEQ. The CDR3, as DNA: TGTGCCAGCAGCCAACTGTCGGCTAGCACAGATACGCAGTATTTT. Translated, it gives CASSQLSASTDTQYF.

CDR3 sequence (DNA): TGCGCCAGCAGCTTAGACGGACGCTCTGGAAACACCATATATTTT. It is translated as CASSLDGRSGNTIYF. J is TRBJ1-3 and V is TRBV5-1; D is undetermined. V dropped 2 bases and J dropped 0 bases, with 9 bases sitting between them. There are 15 residues in the CDR3. Germline V gives CDR1 SGHRS, CDR2 YFSETQ. Based on the CDR3 plus reference TRBV5-1 and TRBJ1-3, the full variable domain is KAGVTQTPRYLIKTRGQQVTLSCSPISGHRSVSWYQQTPGQGLQFLFEYFSETQRNKGNFPGRFSGRQFSNSRSEMNVSTLELGDSALYLCASSLDGRSGNTIYFGEGSWLTVV.

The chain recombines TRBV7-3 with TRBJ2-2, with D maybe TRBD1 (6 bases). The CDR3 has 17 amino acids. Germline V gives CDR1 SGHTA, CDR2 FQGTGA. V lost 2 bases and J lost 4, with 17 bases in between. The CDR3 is CASSLVSQGTRTGELFF. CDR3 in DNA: TGTGCCAGCAGCTTAGTTTCTCAGGGGACCCGCACCGGGGAGCTGTTTTTT.

CDR3 in DNA: TGTGCCAGCTCACCAGGGGTTTCCACAGATACGCAGTATTTT. Translation gives CASSPGVSTDTQYF. The chain links TRBV18 to TRBJ2-3; D call uncertain. V was shortened by 2 bases and J by 2 bases, with 8 bases between the two germline ends. CDR1 and CDR2 from the germline V gene are KGHSH and LQKENI. CDR3 length: 14 amino acids.

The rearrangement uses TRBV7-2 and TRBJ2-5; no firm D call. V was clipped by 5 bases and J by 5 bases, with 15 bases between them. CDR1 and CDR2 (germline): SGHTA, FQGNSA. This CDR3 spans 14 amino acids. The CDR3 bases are TGTGCCAGCAGCCGTAGCCGGTCCGGGGAGACCCAGTACTTC. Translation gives CASSRSRSGETQYF. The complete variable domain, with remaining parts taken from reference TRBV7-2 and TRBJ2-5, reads GAGVSQSPSNKVTEKGKDVELRCDPISGHTALYWYRQSLGQGLEFLIYFQGNSAPDKSGLPSDRFSAERTGGSVSTLTIQRTQQEDSAVYLCASSRSRSGETQYFGPGTRLLVL.